One T cell receptor beta chain is described in this entry. The method was immunoSEQ multiplex PCR; TCRdb's version includes in-frame clones alone and lacks a portion of them. The data contain approximately 70,000 clones, roughly nine tenths of them singletons. This entry is derived from a study of T cells in localized non-small cell lung cancer. This clonotype originated in a male donor aged 60 or older with stage III squamous cell lung carcinoma. Sequences were derived from peripheral blood, sampled before any cancer treatment.

In nucleotides, the CDR3 is TGTGCCAGCAGTGATTCAAGCCATTTCTATCAGCCCCAGCATTTT. Amino acids: CASSDSSHFYQPQHF. The rearrangement links TRBV25-1 to TRBJ1-5; no clear D. CDR3 length: 15 residues. Trimming took off 3 bases at V and 5 bases at J, with 14 bases between the two ends. CDR1 MGHDK and CDR2 SYGVNS come from the germline V gene.